This T cell receptor beta chain was obtained from a study of blood T cell repertoires in COVID-19. The overall study: Italy, Spain and the United States were the sources of the convalescent and acute COVID-19 samples. PBMCs, B-cell-depleted T cells, or T cells provided the cDNA or gDNA that made up the material.

In the original processing: Scientists estimated how many nucleated cells there were by amplifying reference gene primers. The data were produced by immunoSEQ multiplex PCR, yet TCRdb's version contains in-frame clones alone and is incomplete. The DNA gave D and trimming, while V, J and clone size come from that table. The repertoire includes approximately 65,000 clones, 90% of them detected once, and about 5.1% sits in the top ten. Germline values: CDR1 DFQATT, CDR2 SNEGSKA (reference sequence). The CDR3 extends over 16 amino acids. V shed 3 bases, J shed 5 bases, and the junction held 13 bases outside the gene matches.

The rearrangement joins TRBV20-1 to TRBJ2-5, with TRBD1 identical over 9 bases. The source of this sequence is a woman aged 18-30 years with acute or convalescent COVID-19. Material for sequencing was peripheral blood. This CDR3 reads CSASPVWGQGSETQYF. CDR3 DNA sequence: TGCAGTGCTAGTCCCGTTTGGGGACAGGGTTCGGAGACCCAGTACTTC.